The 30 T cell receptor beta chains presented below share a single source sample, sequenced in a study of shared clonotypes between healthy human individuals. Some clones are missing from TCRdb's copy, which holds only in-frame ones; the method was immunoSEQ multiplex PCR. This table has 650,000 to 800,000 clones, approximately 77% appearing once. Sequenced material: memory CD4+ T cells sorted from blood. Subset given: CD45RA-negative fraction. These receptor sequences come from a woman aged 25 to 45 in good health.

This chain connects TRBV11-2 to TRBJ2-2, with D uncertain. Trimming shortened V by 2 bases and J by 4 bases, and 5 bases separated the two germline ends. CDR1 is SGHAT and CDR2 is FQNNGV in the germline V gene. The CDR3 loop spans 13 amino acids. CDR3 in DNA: TGTGCCAGCAGCTTATTCCCCACCGGGGAGCTGTTTTTT. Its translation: CASSLFPTGELFF.

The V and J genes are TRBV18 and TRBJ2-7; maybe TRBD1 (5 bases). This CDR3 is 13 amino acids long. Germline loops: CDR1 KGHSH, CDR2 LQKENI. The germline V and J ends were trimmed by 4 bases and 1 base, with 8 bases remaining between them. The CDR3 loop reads CASSHRGSYEQYF. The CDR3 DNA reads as TGTGCCAGCTCACATAGGGGTTCCTACGAGCAGTACTTC.

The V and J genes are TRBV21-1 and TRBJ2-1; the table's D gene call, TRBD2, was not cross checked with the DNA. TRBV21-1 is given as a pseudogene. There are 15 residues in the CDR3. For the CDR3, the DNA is TGTGCCAGCAGCAAAGCTGCGCGGGAGGGGTATGAGCAGTTCTTC. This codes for CASSKAAREGYEQFF.

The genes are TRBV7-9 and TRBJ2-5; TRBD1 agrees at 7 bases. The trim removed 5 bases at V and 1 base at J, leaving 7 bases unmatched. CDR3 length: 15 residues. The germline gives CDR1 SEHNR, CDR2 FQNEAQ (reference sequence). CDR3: CASSLGTAIQETQYF. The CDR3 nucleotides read TGTGCCAGCAGCCTGGGGACAGCGATCCAAGAGACCCAGTACTTC.

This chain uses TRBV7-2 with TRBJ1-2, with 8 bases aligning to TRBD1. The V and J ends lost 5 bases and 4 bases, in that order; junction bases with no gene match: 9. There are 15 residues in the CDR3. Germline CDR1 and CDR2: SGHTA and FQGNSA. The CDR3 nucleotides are TGTGCCAGCAGCACCTACCTAGACAGGGGCTATGGCTACACCTTC. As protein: CASSTYLDRGYGYTF. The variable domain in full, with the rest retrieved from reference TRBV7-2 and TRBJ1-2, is GAGVSQSPSNKVTEKGKDVELRCDPISGHTALYWYRQSLGQGLEFLIYFQGNSAPDKSGLPSDRFSAERTGGSVSTLTIQRTQQEDSAVYLCASSTYLDRGYGYTFGSGTRLTVV.

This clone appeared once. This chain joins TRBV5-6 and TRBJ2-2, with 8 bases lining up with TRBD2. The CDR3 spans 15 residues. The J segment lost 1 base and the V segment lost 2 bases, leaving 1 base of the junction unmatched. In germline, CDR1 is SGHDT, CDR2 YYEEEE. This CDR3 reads CASSFAGGNTGELFF. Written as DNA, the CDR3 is TGTGCCAGCAGCTTTGCGGGAGGGAACACCGGGGAGCTGTTTTTT.

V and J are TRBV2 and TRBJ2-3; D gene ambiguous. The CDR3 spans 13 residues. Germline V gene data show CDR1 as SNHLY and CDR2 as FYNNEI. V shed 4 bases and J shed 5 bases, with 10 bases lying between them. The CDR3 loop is CASSGNSIDTQYF. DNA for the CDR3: TGTGCCAGCAGTGGTAACTCGATAGATACGCAGTATTTT.

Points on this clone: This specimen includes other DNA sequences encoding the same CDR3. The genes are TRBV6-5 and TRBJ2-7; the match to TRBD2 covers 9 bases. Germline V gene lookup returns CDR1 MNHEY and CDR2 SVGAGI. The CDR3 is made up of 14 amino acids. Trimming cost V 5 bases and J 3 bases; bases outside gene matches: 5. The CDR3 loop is CASSPGLANYEQYF. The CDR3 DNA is TGTGCCAGCAGTCCGGGACTAGCTAACTACGAGCAGTACTTC.

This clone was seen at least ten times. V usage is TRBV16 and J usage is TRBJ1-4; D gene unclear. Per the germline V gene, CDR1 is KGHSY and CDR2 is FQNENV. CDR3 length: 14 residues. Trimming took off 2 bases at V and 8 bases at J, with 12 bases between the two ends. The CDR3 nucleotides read TGTGCCAGCAGCCAAGGAGGAGGAGGAGAAAAACTGTTTTTT. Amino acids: CASSQGGGGEKLFF. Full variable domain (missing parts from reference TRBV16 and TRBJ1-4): GEEVAQTPKHLVRGEGQKAKLYCAPIKGHSYVFWYQQVLKNEFKFLISFQNENVFDETGMPKERFSAKCLPNSPCSLEIQATKLEDSAVYFCASSQGGGGEKLFFGSGTQLSVL.

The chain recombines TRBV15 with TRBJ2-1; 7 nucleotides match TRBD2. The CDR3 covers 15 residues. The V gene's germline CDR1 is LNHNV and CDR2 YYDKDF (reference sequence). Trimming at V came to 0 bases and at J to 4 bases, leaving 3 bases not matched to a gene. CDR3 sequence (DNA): TGTGCCACCAGCAGAGACCCTAGCGGATACAATGAGCAGTTCTTC. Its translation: CATSRDPSGYNEQFF.

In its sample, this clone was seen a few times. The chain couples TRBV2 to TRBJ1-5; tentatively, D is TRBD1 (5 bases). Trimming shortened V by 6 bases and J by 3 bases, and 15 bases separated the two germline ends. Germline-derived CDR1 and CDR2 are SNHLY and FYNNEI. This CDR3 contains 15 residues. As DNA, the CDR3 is TGTGCCAGCAGCCATGGGGCCGATTCCAATCAGCCCCAGCATTTT. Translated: CASSHGADSNQPQHF.

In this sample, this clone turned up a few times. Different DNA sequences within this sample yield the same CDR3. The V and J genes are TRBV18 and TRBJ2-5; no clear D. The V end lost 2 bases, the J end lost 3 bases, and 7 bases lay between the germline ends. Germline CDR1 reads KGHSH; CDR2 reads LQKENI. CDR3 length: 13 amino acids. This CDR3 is CASSPGIEETQYF. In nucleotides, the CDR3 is TGTGCCAGCTCACCAGGGATAGAAGAGACCCAGTACTTC.

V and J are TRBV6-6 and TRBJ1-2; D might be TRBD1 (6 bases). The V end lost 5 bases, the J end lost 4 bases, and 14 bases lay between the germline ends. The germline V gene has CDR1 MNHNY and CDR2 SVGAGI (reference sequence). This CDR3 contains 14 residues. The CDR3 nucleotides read TGTGCCAGCAGTCTTGGGGGGCAACTCTATGGCTACACCTTC. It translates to CASSLGGQLYGYTF.

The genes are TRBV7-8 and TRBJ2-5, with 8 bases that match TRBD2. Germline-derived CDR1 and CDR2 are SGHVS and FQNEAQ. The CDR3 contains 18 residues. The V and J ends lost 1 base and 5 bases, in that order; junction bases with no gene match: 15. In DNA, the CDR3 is TGTGCCAGCAGCTTAGTACGGGAGGGCCTTAGATTGTGGGAGACCCAGTACTTC. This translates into CASSLVREGLRLWETQYF.

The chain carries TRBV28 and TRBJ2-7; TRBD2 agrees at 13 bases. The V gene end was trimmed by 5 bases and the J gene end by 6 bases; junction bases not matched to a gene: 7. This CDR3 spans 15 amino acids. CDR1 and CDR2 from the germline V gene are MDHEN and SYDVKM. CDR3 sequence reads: CASSSTGLAGREQYF. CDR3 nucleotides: TGTGCCAGCAGTAGCACGGGACTAGCGGGACGCGAGCAGTACTTC.

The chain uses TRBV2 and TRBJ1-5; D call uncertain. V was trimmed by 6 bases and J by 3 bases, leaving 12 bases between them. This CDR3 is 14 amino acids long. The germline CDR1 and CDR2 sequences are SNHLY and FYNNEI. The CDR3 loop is CASRYSADNQPQHF. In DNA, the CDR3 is TGTGCCAGCAGATACAGCGCAGACAATCAGCCCCAGCATTTT.

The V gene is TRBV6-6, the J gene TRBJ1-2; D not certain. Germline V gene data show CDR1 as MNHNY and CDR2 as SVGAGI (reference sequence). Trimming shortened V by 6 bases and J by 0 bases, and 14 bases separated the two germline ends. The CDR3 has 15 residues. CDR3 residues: CASSDSGLANYGYTF. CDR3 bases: TGTGCCAGCAGCGACTCCGGATTAGCTAACTATGGCTACACCTTC.

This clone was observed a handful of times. Written as DNA, the CDR3 is TGTGCCAGCAGCCCCGTGGGACCGGGCCCCTACGAGCAGTACTTC. Protein sequence: CASSPVGPGPYEQYF. The rearrangement uses TRBV7-2 and TRBJ2-7, with D tentatively TRBD1 or TRBD2 (5 bases each). CDR3 length: 15 residues. Germline loops: CDR1 SGHTA, CDR2 FQGNSA. The V and J ends lost 5 bases and 2 bases respectively, with 16 bases between them. Supplemented by reference TRBV7-2 and TRBJ2-7, the full variable domain reads GAGVSQSPSNKVTEKGKDVELRCDPISGHTALYWYRQSLGQGLEFLIYFQGNSAPDKSGLPSDRFSAERTGGSVSTLTIQRTQQEDSAVYLCASSPVGPGPYEQYFGPGTRLTVT.

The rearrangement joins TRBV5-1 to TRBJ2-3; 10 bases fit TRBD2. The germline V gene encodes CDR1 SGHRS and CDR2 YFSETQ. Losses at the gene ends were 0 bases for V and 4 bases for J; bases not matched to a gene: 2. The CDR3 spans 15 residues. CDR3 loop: CASSLVAGGPDTQYF. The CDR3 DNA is TGCGCCAGCAGCTTGGTAGCGGGAGGACCAGATACGCAGTATTTT.

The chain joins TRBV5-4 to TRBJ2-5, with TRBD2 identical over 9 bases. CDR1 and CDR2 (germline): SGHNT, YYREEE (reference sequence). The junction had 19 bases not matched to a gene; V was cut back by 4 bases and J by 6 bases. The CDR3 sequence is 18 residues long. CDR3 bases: TGTGCCAGCAGCCCCCTGGGGACAGCGGGAGGTCAGGGAAAGACCCAGTACTTC. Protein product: CASSPLGTAGGQGKTQYF.

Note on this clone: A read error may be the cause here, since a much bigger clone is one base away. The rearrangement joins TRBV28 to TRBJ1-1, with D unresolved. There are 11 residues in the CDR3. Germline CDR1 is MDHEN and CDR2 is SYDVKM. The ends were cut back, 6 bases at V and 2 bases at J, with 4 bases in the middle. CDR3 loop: CASRINTEAFF. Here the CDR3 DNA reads TGTGCCAGCAGAATTAACACTGAAGCTTTCTTT.

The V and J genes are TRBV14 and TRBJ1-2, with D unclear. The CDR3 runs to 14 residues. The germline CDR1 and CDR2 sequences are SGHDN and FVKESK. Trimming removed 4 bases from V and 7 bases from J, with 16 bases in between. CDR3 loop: CASSRTGPYSGYTF. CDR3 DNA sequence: TGTGCCAGCAGCCGTACCGGGCCTTATAGTGGCTACACCTTC.

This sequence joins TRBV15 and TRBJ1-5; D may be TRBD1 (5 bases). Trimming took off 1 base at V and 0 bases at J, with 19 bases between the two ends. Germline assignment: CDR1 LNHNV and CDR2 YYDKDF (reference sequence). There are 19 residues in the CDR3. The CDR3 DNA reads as TGTGCCACCAGCAGAGTATCCGGGGGTCTGCGCTATAGCAATCAGCCCCAGCATTTT. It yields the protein CATSRVSGGLRYSNQPQHF.

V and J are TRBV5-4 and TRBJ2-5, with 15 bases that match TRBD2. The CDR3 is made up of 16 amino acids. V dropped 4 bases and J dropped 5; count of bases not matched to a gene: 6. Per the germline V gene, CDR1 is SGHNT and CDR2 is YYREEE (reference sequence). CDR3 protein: CASSPRTSGRAETQYF. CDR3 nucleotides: TGTGCCAGCAGCCCAAGGACTAGCGGGAGGGCTGAGACCCAGTACTTC.

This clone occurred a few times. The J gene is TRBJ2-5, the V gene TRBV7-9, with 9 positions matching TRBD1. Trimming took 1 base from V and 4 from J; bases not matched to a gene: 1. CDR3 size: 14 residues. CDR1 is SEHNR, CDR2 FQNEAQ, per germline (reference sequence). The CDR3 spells CASSLGTGVETQYF. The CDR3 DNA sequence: TGTGCCAGCAGCTTAGGGACAGGGGTAGAGACCCAGTACTTC.

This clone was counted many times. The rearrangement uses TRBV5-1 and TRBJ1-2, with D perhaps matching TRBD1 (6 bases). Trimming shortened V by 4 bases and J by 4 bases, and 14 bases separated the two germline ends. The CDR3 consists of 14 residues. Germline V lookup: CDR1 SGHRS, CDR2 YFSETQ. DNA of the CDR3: TGCGCCAGCAGCGAGGGACACGAAGGCTATGGCTACACCTTC. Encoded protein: CASSEGHEGYGYTF.

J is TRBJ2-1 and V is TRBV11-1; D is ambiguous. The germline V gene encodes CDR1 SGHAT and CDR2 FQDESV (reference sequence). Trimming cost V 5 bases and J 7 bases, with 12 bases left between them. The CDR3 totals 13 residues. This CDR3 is CASSGPGGNEQFF. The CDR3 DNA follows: TGTGCCAGCAGCGGGCCGGGTGGTAATGAGCAGTTCTTC.

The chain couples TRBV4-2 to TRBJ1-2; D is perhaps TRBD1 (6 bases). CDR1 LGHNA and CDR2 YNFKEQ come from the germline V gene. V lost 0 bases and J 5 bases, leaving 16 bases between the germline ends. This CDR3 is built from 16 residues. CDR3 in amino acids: CASSQELTGLGYGYTF. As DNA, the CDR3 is TGTGCCAGCAGCCAAGAGTTAACAGGGTTGGGGTATGGCTACACCTTC.

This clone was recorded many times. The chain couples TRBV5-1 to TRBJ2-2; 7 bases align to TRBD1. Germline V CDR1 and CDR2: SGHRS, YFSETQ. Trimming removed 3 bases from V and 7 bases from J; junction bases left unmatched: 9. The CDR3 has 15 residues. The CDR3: CASSWTGSEGGELFF. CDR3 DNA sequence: TGCGCCAGCAGCTGGACAGGATCTGAGGGCGGGGAGCTGTTTTTT.

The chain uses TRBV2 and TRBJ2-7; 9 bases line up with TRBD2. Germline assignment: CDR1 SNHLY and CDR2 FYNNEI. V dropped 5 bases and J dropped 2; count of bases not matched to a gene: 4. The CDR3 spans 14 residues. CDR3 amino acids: CASSRLAGPYEQYF. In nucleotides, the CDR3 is TGTGCCAGCAGTCGGCTAGCGGGACCCTACGAGCAGTACTTC.